What follows describes a single T cell receptor (beta chain). The data derive from a study of T-cell memory formation after mild COVID-19. CDR1 and CDR2 (germline): SGHRS, YFSETQ. The V gene end was trimmed by 3 bases and the J gene end by 9 bases; junction bases not matched to a gene: 12. The CDR3 totals 15 residues. MiXCR was run by TCRdb on the 5' RACE reads, yielding one entry per CDR3 protein. The sample lists approximately 250,000 distinct CDR3 sequences, 16% seen once, with approximately 20% in the top ten. The V and J genes are TRBV5-1 and TRBJ2-1; 7 nucleotides align to TRBD2. Sequencing was carried out using PBMCs or a T cell subset sorted from them (not recorded which). The clonotype originates from a man aged 18 to 29 who had mild COVID-19 (a few samples of this study predate the infection). Cell type and time point are not known. CDR3 sequence: CASSSIGPPGGEQFF. In DNA, the CDR3 is TGCGCCAGCAGCTCGATAGGACCGCCGGGGGGTGAGCAGTTCTTC.